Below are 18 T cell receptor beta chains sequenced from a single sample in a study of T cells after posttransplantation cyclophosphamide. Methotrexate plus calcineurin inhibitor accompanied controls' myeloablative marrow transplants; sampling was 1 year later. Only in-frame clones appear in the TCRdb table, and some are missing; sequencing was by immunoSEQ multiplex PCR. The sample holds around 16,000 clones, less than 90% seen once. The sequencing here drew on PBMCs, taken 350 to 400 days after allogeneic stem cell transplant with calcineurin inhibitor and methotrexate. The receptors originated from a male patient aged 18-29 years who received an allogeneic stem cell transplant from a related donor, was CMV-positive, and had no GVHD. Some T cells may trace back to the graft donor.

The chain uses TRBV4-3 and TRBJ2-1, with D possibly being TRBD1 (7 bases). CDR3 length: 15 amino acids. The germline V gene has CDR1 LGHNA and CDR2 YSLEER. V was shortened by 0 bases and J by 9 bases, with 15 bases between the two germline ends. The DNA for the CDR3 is TGCGCCAGCAGCCAAGAGGGTGCAGGGGGGAGTGAGCAGTTCTTC. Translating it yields CASSQEGAGGSEQFF.

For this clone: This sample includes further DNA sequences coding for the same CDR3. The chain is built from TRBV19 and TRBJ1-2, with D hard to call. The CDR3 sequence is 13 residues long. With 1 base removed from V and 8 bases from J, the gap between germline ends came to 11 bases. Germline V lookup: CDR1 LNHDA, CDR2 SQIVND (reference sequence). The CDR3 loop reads CASSIVTARGYTF. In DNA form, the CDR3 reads TGTGCCAGTAGTATAGTTACGGCGCGGGGCTACACCTTC.

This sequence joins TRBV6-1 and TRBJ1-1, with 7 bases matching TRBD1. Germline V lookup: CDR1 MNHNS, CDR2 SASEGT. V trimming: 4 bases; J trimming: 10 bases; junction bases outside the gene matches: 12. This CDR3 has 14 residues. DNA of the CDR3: TGTGCCAGCAGTGGTAGACAGGGCACGTTTGGAGCTTTCTTT. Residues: CASSGRQGTFGAFF.

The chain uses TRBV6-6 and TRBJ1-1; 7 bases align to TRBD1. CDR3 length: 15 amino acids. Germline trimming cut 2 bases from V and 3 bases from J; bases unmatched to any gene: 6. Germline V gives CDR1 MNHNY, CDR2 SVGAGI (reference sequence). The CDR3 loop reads CASSYHRGADTEAFF. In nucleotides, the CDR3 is TGTGCCAGCAGTTACCACAGGGGCGCGGACACTGAAGCTTTCTTT.

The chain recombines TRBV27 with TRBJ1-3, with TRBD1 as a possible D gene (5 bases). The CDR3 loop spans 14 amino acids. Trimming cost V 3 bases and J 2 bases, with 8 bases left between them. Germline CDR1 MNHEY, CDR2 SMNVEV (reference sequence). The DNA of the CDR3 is TGTGCCAGCAGTTTGGGGGGGGCTGGAAACACCATATATTTT. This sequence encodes CASSLGGAGNTIYF.

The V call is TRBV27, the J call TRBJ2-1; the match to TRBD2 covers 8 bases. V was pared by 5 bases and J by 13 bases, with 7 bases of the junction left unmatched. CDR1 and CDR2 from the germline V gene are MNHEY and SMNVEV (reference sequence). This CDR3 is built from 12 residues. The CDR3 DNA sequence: TGTGCCAGCAGTCCGACTAGCGAACCCCAGTTCTTC. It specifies CASSPTSEPQFF.

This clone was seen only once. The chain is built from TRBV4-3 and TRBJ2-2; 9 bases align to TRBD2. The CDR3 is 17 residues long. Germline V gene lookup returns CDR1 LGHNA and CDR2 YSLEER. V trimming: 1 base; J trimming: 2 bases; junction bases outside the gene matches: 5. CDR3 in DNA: TGCGCCAGCAGCCAAGGAGCGGGAGGTCTAAACACCGGGGAGCTGTTTTTT. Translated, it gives CASSQGAGGLNTGELFF.

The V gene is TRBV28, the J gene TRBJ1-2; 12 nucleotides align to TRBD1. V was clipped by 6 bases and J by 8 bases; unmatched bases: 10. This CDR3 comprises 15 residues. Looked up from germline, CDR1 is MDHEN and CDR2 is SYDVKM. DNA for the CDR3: TGTGCCAGCAGAGAACCGGGACAGGGGGCGCGCGGCTACACCTTC. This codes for CASREPGQGARGYTF.

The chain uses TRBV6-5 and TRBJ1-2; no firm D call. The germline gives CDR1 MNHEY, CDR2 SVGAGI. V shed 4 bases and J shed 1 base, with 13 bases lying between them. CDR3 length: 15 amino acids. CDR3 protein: CASSLRPDYNYGYTF. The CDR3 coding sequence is TGTGCCAGCAGTTTAAGGCCCGACTATAACTATGGCTACACCTTC.

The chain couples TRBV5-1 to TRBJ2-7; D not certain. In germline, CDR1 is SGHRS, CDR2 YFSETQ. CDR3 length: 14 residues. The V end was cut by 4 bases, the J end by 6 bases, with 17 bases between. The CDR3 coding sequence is TGCGCCAGCAGCCAGGCCCCGCTCGACCTCGAGCAGTACTTC. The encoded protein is CASSQAPLDLEQYF.

The chain's CDR3 is CASSPRTSGRPTYEQYF. CDR3 coding DNA: TGTGCCAGCAGTCCAAGGACTAGCGGGAGGCCCACCTACGAGCAGTACTTC. The genes are TRBV27 and TRBJ2-7; 14 bases line up with TRBD2. There are 17 residues in the CDR3. Per the germline V gene, CDR1 is MNHEY and CDR2 is SMNVEV (reference sequence). The ends lost 5 bases at V and 2 bases at J; junction bases unmatched: 8.

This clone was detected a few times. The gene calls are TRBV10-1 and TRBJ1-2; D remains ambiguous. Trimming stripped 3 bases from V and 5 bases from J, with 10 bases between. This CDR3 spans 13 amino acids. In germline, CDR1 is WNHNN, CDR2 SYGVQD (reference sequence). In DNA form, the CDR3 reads TGCGCCAGCAGTGATTGTCGGGGTTATGGCTACACCTTC. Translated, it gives CASSDCRGYGYTF.

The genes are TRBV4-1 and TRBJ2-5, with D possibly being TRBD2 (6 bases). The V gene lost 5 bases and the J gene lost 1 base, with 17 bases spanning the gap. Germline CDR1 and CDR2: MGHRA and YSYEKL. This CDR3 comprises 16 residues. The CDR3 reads CASSKASSGLQETQYF. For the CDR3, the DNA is TGCGCCAGCAGCAAAGCCTCTTCGGGACTCCAAGAGACCCAGTACTTC.

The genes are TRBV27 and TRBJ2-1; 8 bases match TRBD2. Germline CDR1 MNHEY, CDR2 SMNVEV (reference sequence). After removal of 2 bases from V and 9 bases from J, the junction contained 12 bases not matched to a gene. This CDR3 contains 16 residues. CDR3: CASSLGSLLAGGEQFF. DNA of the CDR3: TGTGCCAGCAGTTTAGGGAGCCTGCTAGCGGGCGGTGAGCAGTTCTTC.

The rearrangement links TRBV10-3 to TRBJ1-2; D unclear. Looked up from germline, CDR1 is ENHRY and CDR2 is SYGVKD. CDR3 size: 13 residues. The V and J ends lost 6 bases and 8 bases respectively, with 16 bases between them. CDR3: CAIRSEGLEGYTF. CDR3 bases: TGTGCCATCAGGTCGGAAGGACTCGAGGGCTACACCTTC.

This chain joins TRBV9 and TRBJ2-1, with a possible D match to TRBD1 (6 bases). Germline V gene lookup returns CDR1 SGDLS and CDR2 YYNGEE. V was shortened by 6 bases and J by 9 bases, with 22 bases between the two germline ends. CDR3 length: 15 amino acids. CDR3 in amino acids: CASTGDGSWGSEQFF. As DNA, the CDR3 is TGTGCCAGCACAGGGGACGGATCCTGGGGCAGTGAGCAGTTCTTC. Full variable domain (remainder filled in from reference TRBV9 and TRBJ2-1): DSGVTQTPKHLITATGQRVTLRCSPRSGDLSVYWYQQSLDQGLQFLIQYYNGEERAKGNILERFSAQQFPDLHSELNLSSLELGDSALYFCASTGDGSWGSEQFFGPGTRLTVL.

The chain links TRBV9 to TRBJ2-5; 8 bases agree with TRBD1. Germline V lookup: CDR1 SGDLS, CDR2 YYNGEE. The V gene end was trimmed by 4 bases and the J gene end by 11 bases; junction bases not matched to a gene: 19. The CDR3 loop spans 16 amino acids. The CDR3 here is CASSQVGGQAVVEQYF. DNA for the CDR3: TGTGCCAGCAGCCAGGTGGGGGGACAGGCAGTTGTGGAGCAGTACTTC. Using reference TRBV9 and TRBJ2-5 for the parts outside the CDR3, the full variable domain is DSGVTQTPKHLITATGQRVTLRCSPRSGDLSVYWYQQSLDQGLQFLIQYYNGEERAKGNILERFSAQQFPDLHSELNLSSLELGDSALYFCASSQVGGQAVVEQYFGPGTRLLVL.

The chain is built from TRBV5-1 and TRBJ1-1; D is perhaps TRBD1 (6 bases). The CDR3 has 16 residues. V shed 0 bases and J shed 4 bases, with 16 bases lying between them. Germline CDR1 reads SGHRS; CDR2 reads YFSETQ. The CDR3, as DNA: TGCGCCAGCAGCTTGGTCGGACAGTCTGGGGGCACTGAAGCTTTCTTT. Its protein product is CASSLVGQSGGTEAFF.